One TCR beta chain is described in this entry. The antigen is not known. Primers included in the PCR were 60 Vbeta and 13 Jbeta primers. Authors' analysis steps: Unique TCR beta chains totaled roughly 81 million in a later count, with about 11 million of them shared. Using immunoSEQ multiplex PCR, the repertoire was profiled, and TCRdb retains in-frame clones only, with some absent. V and J calls and clone size are those listed in that table; D and trimming were worked out from the DNA. The sample includes some 180,000 clones, around 80% of them seen just once. This entry belongs to a study of cytomegalovirus exposure and HLA in healthy donors. Whole-study results and caveats: Researchers reported in a later analysis that a missense DCLRE1C variant was tied to TCR beta V- and J-gene trimming.

CDR1 and CDR2 from the germline V gene are MNHNY and SVGAGI (reference sequence). The CDR3 spans 14 residues. V trimming: 6 bases; J trimming: 6 bases; junction bases outside the gene matches: 7. Specimen: PBMCs. The rearrangement uses TRBV6-6 and TRBJ2-2; 7 positions match TRBD1. The clonotype comes from a woman aged 60-70 years in good health and CMV-seropositive. CDR3 in amino acids: CASSITGVAGELFF. The CDR3, as DNA: TGTGCCAGCAGCATCACAGGGGTAGCCGGGGAGCTGTTTTTT.